This entry describes one TCR beta chain. The clone's antigen remains unknown. Nothing much larger sits one base from this clone, and base qualities are not available. The data originate from a study of blood T cell repertoires in COVID-19 (dated by TCRdb to 2018 to 2020). Study-level background: Samples from collaborators originated in the United States, Italy and Spain and spanned both the acute and convalescent phases of COVID-19. The repertoires were released in a freely available public database meant as a resource for research on the immune response to SARS-CoV-2. The prospective study material was composed of cDNA or gDNA derived from T cells, B-cell-depleted T cells, or PBMCs. A de-identified subject ID, COVID-19 status, age in years and sex were almost always included in the sample metadata. Subjects who had been exposed to COVID-19, were actively infected with it, or had recovered from it provided the deeply sampled blood TCRbeta repertoires that made up the dataset. Where HLA class I and class II types were available, the types were taken from metadata supplied by the sample provider, not from assay-based typing. The samples were drawn from two sources: the first 160 participants of the ongoing ImmuneRACE study, and 1,200 or so subjects contributed by 6 global collaborators. What the authors observed across the whole study: The quantity of clinical and demographic metadata differed by source and by participant and was supplied without curation.

In the prospective study, participants were about 18 to 95 years old, resided in about 25 geographic areas of the United States, and were enrolled through a virtual design. In the prospective study, cohorts were assigned on the basis of participant-reported clinical history obtained from a screening survey and a study questionnaire. In the prospective study, mobile phlebotomists collected whole blood, serum and a nasopharyngeal or oropharyngeal swab from each participant. Prospective study participants could optionally give additional blood draws and questionnaires over a roughly two-month period. Before DNA extraction, prospective study blood samples were shipped either frozen or at room temperature. There are 17 amino acids in the CDR3, from cysteine to phenylalanine inclusive. The kept DNA is CDR3 alone, 51 bases in frame from the first base. V is pruned by 5 bases and J by 5 bases, leaving 11 bases of the junction without a gene match. In the germline V gene (reference sequence), CDR1 corresponds to LNHDA and CDR2 to SQIVND.

TCRbeta CDR3 regions were amplified from genomic DNA using the immunoSEQ Assay, a bias-controlled multiplex PCR. In the authors' own workflow: Nucleated cell counts per sample were estimated from amplification of reference gene primers within the assay. To quantify the absolute abundance of each unique TCRbeta CDR3 rearrangement, sequence reads were collapsed and filtered. For each sample, productive Simpson clonality was calculated by taking the square root of Simpson's diversity index across productive rearrangements. Not all clones reach the TCRdb copy of this immuneACCESS table, which keeps in-frame sequences only. Checked studies attribute under half of the gap to unresolved V genes and leave the rest unexplained. Clonal size and the V and J genes are those of that table, whereas D and trimming came from the DNA. Across this sample there are fewer than 200,000 clones, with approximately 82% seen only once. The ten largest clones add up to approximately 4.7% of the sample.

Recombination connected TRBV19 to TRBJ2-7; 14 nucleotides in the junction match TRBD2. This clonotype was sampled from a woman in her fifties or sixties with acute COVID-19. The sample comprised PBMCs or T cells enriched from blood (not recorded which). Here is the DNA: TGTGCCAGTAGTCCAACTCCGGGACTAGCGGGAGTGAACGAGCAGTACTTC. Its protein is CASSPTPGLAGVNEQYF.